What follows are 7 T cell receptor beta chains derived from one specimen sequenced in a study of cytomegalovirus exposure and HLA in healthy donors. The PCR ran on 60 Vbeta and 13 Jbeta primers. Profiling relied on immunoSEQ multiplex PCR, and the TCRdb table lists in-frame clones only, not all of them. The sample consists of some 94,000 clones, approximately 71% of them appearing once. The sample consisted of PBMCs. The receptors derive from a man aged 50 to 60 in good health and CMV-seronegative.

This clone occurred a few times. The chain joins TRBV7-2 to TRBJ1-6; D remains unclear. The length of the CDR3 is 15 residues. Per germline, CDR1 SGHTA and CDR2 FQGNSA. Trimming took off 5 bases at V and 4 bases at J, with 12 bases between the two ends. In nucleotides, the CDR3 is TGTGCCAGCAGCCCCAAAGCGAGTTATAATTCACCCCTCCACTTT. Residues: CASSPKASYNSPLHF.

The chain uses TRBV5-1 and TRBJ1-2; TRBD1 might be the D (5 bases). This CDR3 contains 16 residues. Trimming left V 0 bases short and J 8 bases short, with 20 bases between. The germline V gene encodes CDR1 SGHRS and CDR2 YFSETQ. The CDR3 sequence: CASSLGLQEGIGGYTF. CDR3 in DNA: TGCGCCAGCAGCTTGGGGCTACAGGAGGGCATTGGGGGCTACACCTTC.

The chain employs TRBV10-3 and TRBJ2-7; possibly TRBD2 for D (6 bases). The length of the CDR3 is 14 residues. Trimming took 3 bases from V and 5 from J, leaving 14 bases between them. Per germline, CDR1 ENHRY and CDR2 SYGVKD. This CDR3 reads CAISDASGLDEQYV. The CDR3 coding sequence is TGTGCCATCAGTGACGCGAGCGGGCTCGACGAGCAGTACGTC.

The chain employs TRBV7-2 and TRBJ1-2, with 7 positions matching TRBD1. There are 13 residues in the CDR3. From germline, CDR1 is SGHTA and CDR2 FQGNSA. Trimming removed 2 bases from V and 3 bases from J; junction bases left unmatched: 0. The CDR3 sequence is CASSLTGDYGYTF. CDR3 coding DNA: TGTGCCAGCAGCTTAACAGGGGACTATGGCTACACCTTC.

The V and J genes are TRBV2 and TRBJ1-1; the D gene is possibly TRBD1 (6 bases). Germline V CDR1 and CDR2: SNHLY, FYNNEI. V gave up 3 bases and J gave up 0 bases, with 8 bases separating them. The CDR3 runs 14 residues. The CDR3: CASSERTVNTEAFF. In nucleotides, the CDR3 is TGTGCCAGCAGTGAGCGGACAGTGAACACTGAAGCTTTCTTT.

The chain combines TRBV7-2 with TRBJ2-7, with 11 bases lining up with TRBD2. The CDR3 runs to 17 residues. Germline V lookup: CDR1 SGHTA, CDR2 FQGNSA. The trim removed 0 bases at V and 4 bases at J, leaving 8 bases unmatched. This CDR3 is CASSLALASSGRYEQYV. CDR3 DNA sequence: TGTGCCAGCAGCTTAGCATTAGCGTCTAGCGGGAGGTACGAGCAGTACGTC.

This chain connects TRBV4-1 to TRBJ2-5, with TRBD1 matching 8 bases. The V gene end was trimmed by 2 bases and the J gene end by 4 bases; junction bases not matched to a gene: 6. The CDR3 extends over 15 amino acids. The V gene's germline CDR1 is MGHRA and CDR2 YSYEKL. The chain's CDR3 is CASSQPRDRRETQYF. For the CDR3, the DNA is TGCGCCAGCAGCCAACCCCGGGACAGGAGAGAGACCCAGTACTTC.